The 9 T cell receptor beta chains reported below all come from one sample, sequenced in a study of blood T cell repertoires in COVID-19. Sequencing was performed with immunoSEQ multiplex PCR; in TCRdb, only in-frame clones are kept and a portion is missing. This table has 200,000 to 250,000 clones, roughly three quarters appearing once. The sample taken for sequencing was peripheral blood. The receptors come from a middle-aged woman with active or convalescent COVID-19.

The V gene is TRBV6-4, the J gene TRBJ1-1; 8 nucleotides line up with TRBD1. The germline CDR1 and CDR2 sequences are MRHNA and SNTAGT. J gave up 1 base and V 4 bases, and 5 bases lay outside the gene matches. The CDR3 contains 15 residues. The CDR3 DNA reads TGTGCCAGCAGTGCGGGACAGGTTGAGAACACTGAAGCTTTCTTT. It codes for CASSAGQVENTEAFF.

Only one count was recorded for this clone. This sequence joins TRBV6-1 and TRBJ1-2, with TRBD1 identical over 8 bases. Germline V lookup: CDR1 MNHNS, CDR2 SASEGT. V trimming: 2 bases; J trimming: 4 bases; junction bases outside the gene matches: 6. The CDR3 is 15 amino acids. CDR3 protein: CASSERWDRIYGYTF. Written as DNA, the CDR3 is TGTGCCAGCAGTGAAAGGTGGGACAGGATCTATGGCTACACCTTC.

The J gene is TRBJ1-4, the V gene TRBV6-5; TRBD1 matches 8 bases. The CDR3 spans 13 residues. Germline values: CDR1 MNHEY, CDR2 SVGAGI. Trimming at V came to 10 bases and at J to 4 bases, leaving 5 bases not matched to a gene. CDR3 amino acids: CATQTGGNEKLFF. The CDR3 DNA is TGTGCCACCCAAACAGGGGGTAATGAAAAACTGTTTTTT.

V and J are TRBV19 and TRBJ2-1, with 10 bases fitting TRBD2. Germline values: CDR1 LNHDA, CDR2 SQIVND (reference sequence). V shed 4 bases and J 6 bases; nucleotides not matched to a gene: 3. The CDR3 is 14 amino acids. The chain's CDR3 is CASSNSGGINEQFF. The CDR3 bases are TGTGCCAGTAGTAATAGCGGGGGGATCAATGAGCAGTTCTTC.

The chain recombines TRBV11-2 with TRBJ2-3; D is unclear. V was trimmed by 5 bases and J by 8 bases, leaving 11 bases between them. The CDR3 runs 12 residues. CDR1 is SGHAT, CDR2 FQNNGV, per germline. The DNA for the CDR3 is TGTGCCAGCAGCCCCGCGTCCCGTACGCAGTATTTT. This codes for CASSPASRTQYF.

The gene calls are TRBV2 and TRBJ2-1, with 7 bases that match TRBD2. The germline V gene encodes CDR1 SNHLY and CDR2 FYNNEI. V trimming: 6 bases; J trimming: 3 bases; junction bases outside the gene matches: 14. The CDR3 runs to 17 residues. The CDR3 sequence: CASSRSGTTGVYNEQFF. The DNA for the CDR3 is TGTGCCAGCAGCCGCTCCGGGACTACCGGGGTCTACAATGAGCAGTTCTTC.

J is TRBJ2-2 and V is TRBV6-1; TRBD1 might be the D (6 bases). Trimming left V 1 base short and J 6 bases short, with 15 bases between. Germline CDR1 MNHNS, CDR2 SASEGT. This CDR3 is built from 16 residues. CDR3 coding DNA: TGTGCCAGCAGTGAAGGAATAGGACAGATCGCCGGGGAGCTGTTTTTT. Residues: CASSEGIGQIAGELFF.

This chain links TRBV3-1 (or the pseudogene TRBV3-2) with TRBJ2-1, with 11 bases that match TRBD2. The V gene end was trimmed by 3 bases and the J gene end by 5 bases; junction bases not matched to a gene: 6. Germline V gives CDR1 LGHDT, CDR2 YNNKEL (reference sequence). This CDR3 has 16 amino acids. The CDR3 sequence: CASSHDLTSGDNEQFF. The DNA of the CDR3 is TGTGCCAGCAGCCATGACTTGACTAGCGGGGACAATGAGCAGTTCTTC.

The genes are TRBV7-9 and TRBJ1-4, with TRBD1 matching over 9 bases. V gave up 5 bases and J gave up 2 bases; unmatched junction bases: 6. The length of the CDR3 is 16 residues. From germline, CDR1 is SEHNR and CDR2 FQNEAQ (reference sequence). In DNA form, the CDR3 reads TGTGCCAGCAGCGACCAGACAGGGGGTACTAATGAAAAACTGTTTTTT. This sequence encodes CASSDQTGGTNEKLFF. Using reference TRBV7-9 and TRBJ1-4 for the parts outside the CDR3, the full variable domain is DTGVSQNPRHKITKRGQNVTFRCDPISEHNRLYWYRQTLGQGPEFLTYFQNEAQLEKSRLLSDRFSAERPKGSFSTLEIQRTEQGDSAMYLCASSDQTGGTNEKLFFGSGTQLSVL.